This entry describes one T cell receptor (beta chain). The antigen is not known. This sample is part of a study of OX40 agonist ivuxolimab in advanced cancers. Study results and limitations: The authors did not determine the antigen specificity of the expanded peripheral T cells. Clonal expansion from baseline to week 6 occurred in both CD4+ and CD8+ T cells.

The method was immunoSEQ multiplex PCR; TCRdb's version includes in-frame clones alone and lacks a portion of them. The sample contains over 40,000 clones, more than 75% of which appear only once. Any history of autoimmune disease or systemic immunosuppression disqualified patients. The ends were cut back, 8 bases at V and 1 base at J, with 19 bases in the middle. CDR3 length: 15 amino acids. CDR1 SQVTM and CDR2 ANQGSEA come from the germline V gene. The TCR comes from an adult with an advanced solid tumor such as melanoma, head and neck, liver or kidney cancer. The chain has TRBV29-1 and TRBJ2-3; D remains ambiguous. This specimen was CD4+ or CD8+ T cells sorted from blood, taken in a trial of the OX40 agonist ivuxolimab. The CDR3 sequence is CSITLNNPGTDTQYF. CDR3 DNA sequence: TGCAGCATTACCTTGAACAACCCTGGCACAGATACGCAGTATTTT.